This T cell receptor beta chain was sequenced in a study of Tregs in tolerant kidney transplant recipients (dated by TCRdb to the late 2010s). General notes on the study: The study applied TCRbeta sequencing to find donor-specific regulatory T cells before combined kidney and bone marrow transplantation and then followed those same cells after transplant. In 3 healthy controls, several methods of expanding Tregs specific for an allogeneic donor were compared by TCRbeta repertoire sequencing.

V is pared back by 5 bases and J by 5 bases, with 16 bases lying between the germline termini. The CDR3 holds 14 amino acids from the cysteine to the phenylalanine. The read is trimmed to its CDR3 DNA, 42 bases read in frame from base 1. CDR1 and CDR2, per the germline V gene, are KGHSH and LQKENI. Thawed PBMCs were FACS-sorted into unstimulated Tregs (CD4+CD25+CD127-), CD4+ non-Tregs (CD4+CD25-), CD4 cells and CD8 cells. Blood from healthy controls was obtained either from healthy volunteers or as purchased buffy coats. Healthy control blood was processed to PBMCs with a Ficoll density gradient and then cryopreserved, whereas patient PBMCs were collected both before and after transplant. The study at large found these results: The study was constrained by small patient numbers, and validation of the findings is required in larger populations and under other immunosuppression protocols. Biological reproducibility was not directly assessed, although technical replication error appeared to be minimal. Expanding Tregs with activated donor B cells appeared to identify the most biologically relevant and donor-specific TCRbeta repertoire.

Genomic DNA was extracted from sorted cells with the QIAGEN DNeasy Blood and Tissue Kit for TCRbeta CDR3 sequencing. High-throughput TCRbeta CDR3 sequencing, which included PCR amplification with bias correction and internal controls, was done commercially through immunoSEQ. Per the authors' processing: A unique productive TCRbeta sequence was defined by the CDR3 nucleotide sequence when primers matched, and otherwise by the CDR3 amino acid sequence together with the Vbeta and Jbeta genes. To correct sorting error, sequences shared between sorted populations at a frequency ratio of 2:1 or less were removed; the rest were assigned to the higher population. A sequence counted as donor-reactive if, in CFSE-low cells, the sequence had a frequency of at least 0.01% and was expanded at least 5-fold compared with unstimulated cells. Repertoire divergence was quantified by Jensen-Shannon divergence calculated from the top 100 TCRbeta sequences ranked by frequency. For samples with multiple sequencing runs, sorting error was corrected in each run separately before the runs were combined. The clones in this table, taken by TCRdb from immuneACCESS, are in-frame only. Not every clone is retained; where verified, under half of the shortfall comes from an unresolved V gene, and the cause of the rest is unknown. That table supplies the V and J calls and clone size; D and trimming were determined from the DNA. For this sample there are some 69,000 clones; 80% to 85% appear just once. Roughly 4.9% of the sample goes to the ten largest clones.

As concerns this clone: The clone's antigen remains unknown. Base-call qualities are not available, and no considerably larger clone is one nucleotide away.

The clonotype comes from a human donor in good health. The rearrangement combines TRBV18 with TRBJ2-7; the D gene may be TRBD1 or TRBD2, since each aligns over 5 bases. The sample taken for sequencing was CD4+ T cells from blood. The CDR3: CASSTSRGDHEQYF. In nucleotide form, the sequence is TGTGCCAGCTCAACTTCGCGAGGGGACCACGAGCAGTACTTC. The reference TRBV18 and TRBJ2-7 proteins fill in what lies around the CDR3, so the full variable domain reads NAGVMQNPRHLVRRRGQEARLRCSPMKGHSHVYWYRQLPEEGLKFMVYLQKENIIDESGMPKERFSAEFPKEGPSILRIQQVVRGDSAAYFCASSTSRGDHEQYFGPGTRLTVT.